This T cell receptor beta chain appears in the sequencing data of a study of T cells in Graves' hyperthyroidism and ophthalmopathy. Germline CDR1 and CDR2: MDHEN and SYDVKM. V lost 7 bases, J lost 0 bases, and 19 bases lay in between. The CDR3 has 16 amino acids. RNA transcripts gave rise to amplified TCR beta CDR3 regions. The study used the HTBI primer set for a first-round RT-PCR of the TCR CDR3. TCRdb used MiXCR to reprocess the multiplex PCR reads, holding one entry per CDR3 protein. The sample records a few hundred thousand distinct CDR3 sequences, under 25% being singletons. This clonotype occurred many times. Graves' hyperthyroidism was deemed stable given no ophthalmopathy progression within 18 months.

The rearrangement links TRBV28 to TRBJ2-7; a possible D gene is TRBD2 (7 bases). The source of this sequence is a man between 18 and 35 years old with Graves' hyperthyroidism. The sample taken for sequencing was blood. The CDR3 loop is CASTGGGGISSYEQYF. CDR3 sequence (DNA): TGTGCCAGCACCGGGGGCGGGGGAATTTCCTCCTACGAGCAGTACTTC.